These 19 T cell receptor beta chains came from one sample sequenced in a study of T-cell reconstitution after alpha-beta-depleted transplantation in children. The TCRbeta library incorporated unique molecular identifiers. TCRdb ran MiXCR on the PCR reads and lists one entry per CDR3 protein. The sample includes 600,000 to 700,000 distinct CDR3 sequences, roughly 15% of them seen just once. Sequencing used PBMCs from the stem cell graft donor, obtained from the stem cell graft. The receptor source for this set is a human donor who donated a stem cell graft to a child with acute myeloid leukemia.

The rearrangement joins TRBV18 to TRBJ1-1; D unclear. Trimming removed 5 bases from V and 7 bases from J, with 11 bases in between. The CDR3 has 12 residues. CDR1 and CDR2 from the germline V gene are KGHSH and LQKENI. The CDR3: CASSSGTYEAFF. For the CDR3, the DNA is TGTGCCAGCTCATCGGGCACTTATGAAGCTTTCTTT.

This clonotype was detected only a few times. The gene calls are TRBV12-3 or TRBV12-4 and TRBJ1-1; 7 nucleotides match TRBD1. There are 13 residues in the CDR3. V lost 8 bases, J lost 1 base, and 4 bases stayed unmatched. In nucleotides, the CDR3 is TGTGCCAGCGTCCGACAGGGGAACACTGAAGCTTTCTTT. Translated, it gives CASVRQGNTEAFF.

This clonotype was recorded many times. This sequence joins TRBV27 and TRBJ2-2, with D perhaps TRBD2 (5 bases). The V and J ends lost 1 base and 7 bases respectively, with 7 bases between them. Germline-derived CDR1 and CDR2 are MNHEY and SMNVEV (reference sequence). The CDR3 is 13 residues long. The CDR3 DNA sequence: TGTGCCAGCAGTTTATTGGAGGTCGGGGAGCTGTTTTTT. This gives the protein CASSLLEVGELFF.

This clonotype was seen a handful of times. The chain combines TRBV9 with TRBJ1-1, with 9 bases fitting TRBD1. With V trimmed by 5 bases and J by 3 bases, 11 bases remained unmatched. Germline CDR1 reads SGDLS; CDR2 reads YYNGEE. This CDR3 is built from 16 residues. The CDR3 reads CASSMNPTGGHTEAFF. In DNA form, the CDR3 reads TGTGCCAGCAGTATGAACCCGACAGGGGGACACACTGAAGCTTTCTTT.

The chain is built from TRBV20-1 and TRBJ1-5; TRBD1 matches 8 bases. Germline V gene data show CDR1 as DFQATT and CDR2 as SNEGSKA (reference sequence). CDR3 size: 14 residues. J gave up 5 bases and V 2 bases, and 5 bases lay outside the gene matches. CDR3 coding DNA: TGCAGTGCTAGACCGGACAGGGTTTATCAGCCCCAGCATTTT. Protein product: CSARPDRVYQPQHF.

The chain is built from TRBV5-1 and TRBJ2-1; D gene uncertain. Germline V gene data show CDR1 as SGHRS and CDR2 as YFSETQ. Deletions cut 6 bases from V and 2 bases from J, with 15 bases between. This CDR3 spans 15 amino acids. CDR3 in DNA: TGCGCCAGCACCCGACGCAAGGTGGCCTACAATGAGCAGTTCTTC. Encoded protein: CASTRRKVAYNEQFF.

This clonotype was observed many times. The chain uses TRBV20-1 and TRBJ2-2; D is possibly TRBD2 (5 bases). Germline values: CDR1 DFQATT, CDR2 SNEGSKA (reference sequence). The CDR3 spans 15 residues. Trimming removed 1 base from V and 6 bases from J, with 15 bases in between. CDR3 sequence: CSARVGSVGSGELFF. The CDR3 DNA is TGCAGTGCTAGAGTGGGGAGTGTGGGGTCCGGGGAGCTGTTTTTT.

This clonotype appeared many times. In DNA, the CDR3 is TGTGCCAGCAGCCTGGGGTTCAAGGCGGCTTCCTACGAGCAGTACTTC. Protein sequence: CASSLGFKAASYEQYF. The chain employs TRBV5-5 and TRBJ2-7, with D uncertain. This CDR3 has 16 amino acids. The germline V and J ends were trimmed by 4 bases and 1 base, with 18 bases remaining between them. Germline V gene sequence: CDR1 SGHKS, CDR2 YYEKEE (reference sequence).

The rearrangement uses TRBV7-3 and TRBJ1-2; 9 positions agree with TRBD1. The V and J ends lost 5 bases and 6 bases, in that order; junction bases with no gene match: 7. Germline CDR1 SGHTA, CDR2 FQGTGA. The CDR3 length is 14 residues. CDR3 in DNA: TGTGCCAGCAGCCCAACAGGGGGCGCAGATGGCTACACCTTC. Translated, it gives CASSPTGGADGYTF.

The chain recombines TRBV5-8 with TRBJ1-1; D is perhaps TRBD1 (5 bases). This CDR3 contains 16 residues. In germline, CDR1 is SGHTS, CDR2 YDEGEE. V dropped 0 bases and J dropped 0 bases, with 12 bases sitting between them. The CDR3 DNA reads TGTGCCAGCAGCTTGGGCACAGGCGATATGAACACTGAAGCTTTCTTT. It translates to CASSLGTGDMNTEAFF.

This clonotype appeared many times. The CDR3 bases are TGTGCCAGCAGCGTCCTAGTTGCAGATACGCAGTATTTT. This sequence encodes CASSVLVADTQYF. The rearrangement links TRBV9 to TRBJ2-3; D unresolved. Trimming shortened V by 2 bases and J by 4 bases, and 8 bases separated the two germline ends. Per the germline V gene, CDR1 is SGDLS and CDR2 is YYNGEE. This CDR3 is 13 amino acids long.

This clonotype has a count of ten or more. The gene calls are TRBV29-1 and TRBJ2-2; D gene uncertain. Trimming cost V 7 bases and J 1 base, with 10 bases left between them. The length of the CDR3 is 13 residues. The germline V gene encodes CDR1 SQVTM and CDR2 ANQGSEA. In nucleotides, the CDR3 is TGCAGCGCTTGCGGCCTGAACACCGGGGAGCTGTTTTTT. Protein product: CSACGLNTGELFF.

The CDR3 sequence is CSAQTEERGELYQETQYF. CDR3 in DNA: TGCAGTGCCCAGACTGAGGAGCGGGGGGAACTTTACCAAGAGACCCAGTACTTC. This chain connects TRBV20-1 to TRBJ2-5; 9 bases align to TRBD2. V shed 6 bases, J shed 0 bases, and the junction held 17 bases outside the gene matches. In germline, CDR1 is DFQATT, CDR2 SNEGSKA (reference sequence). There are 18 residues in the CDR3.

Worth noting for this clonotype: Given a much more abundant clone one base away, this may be a read error. V gene TRBV29-1 combines with J gene TRBJ2-2, with 7 nucleotides matching TRBD1. Germline loops: CDR1 SQVTM, CDR2 ANQGSEA. The CDR3 extends over 13 amino acids. In nucleotides, the CDR3 is TGCAGCGTTGGGGAAGGGGGCACCGGGCAGCTGTTTTTT. This translates into CSVGEGGTGQLFF.

This clonotype came up many times. The V call is TRBV20-1, the J call TRBJ1-4; TRBD1 is a possible D gene (6 bases). Germline V lookup: CDR1 DFQATT, CDR2 SNEGSKA (reference sequence). The CDR3 is 16 amino acids. V was shortened by 5 bases and J by 0 bases, with 16 bases between the two germline ends. The CDR3 DNA follows: TGCAGTGCTCCCATAAACAGGGTCCCAACTAATGAAAAACTGTTTTTT. Translated: CSAPINRVPTNEKLFF.

This clonotype was counted a few times. This chain joins TRBV20-1 and TRBJ2-1; 9 nucleotides agree with TRBD1. V lost 2 bases and J lost 6; bases outside the gene matches: 8. Germline-derived CDR1 and CDR2 are DFQATT and SNEGSKA (reference sequence). The CDR3 consists of 15 residues. The CDR3 loop reads CSARSPGQGFNEQFF. As DNA, the CDR3 is TGCAGTGCTAGATCACCGGGACAGGGATTCAATGAGCAGTTCTTC.

V usage is TRBV29-1 and J usage is TRBJ1-1; the match to TRBD1 covers 9 bases. The ends lost 4 bases at V and 0 bases at J; junction bases unmatched: 6. The CDR3 runs 15 residues. CDR1 and CDR2 (germline): SQVTM, ANQGSEA. This CDR3 reads CSVGATGGMNTEAFF. Written as DNA, the CDR3 is TGCAGCGTTGGGGCGACAGGGGGGATGAACACTGAAGCTTTCTTT.

Remarks on this clonotype: A single base separates this from a much larger clone, so it may be a read error. The chain couples TRBV20-1 to TRBJ2-4, with a tentative D call TRBD1 (5 bases). CDR1 DFQATT and CDR2 SNEGSKA come from the germline V gene (reference sequence). V lost 6 bases, J lost 1 base, and 16 bases lay in between. The CDR3 is 15 residues long. CDR3 sequence reads: CSAGQGSAAKNIQYF. In DNA form, the CDR3 reads TGCAGTGCCGGCCAGGGATCGGCGGCCAAAAACATTCAGTACTTC.

About this clonotype itself: The germline gene is not matched at one end of the junction; a read error may be the cause. The chain is built from TRBV5-1 and TRBJ1-1; unclear D gene. This CDR3 is 13 amino acids long. Per germline, CDR1 SGHRS and CDR2 YFSETQ. The CDR3 DNA is TGCGCCAGCAGCTTGGATGGGCAGGATGAAGCTTCCTTT. Protein product: CASSLDGQDEASF.